The rows below give T cell receptor beta chains drawn from one sample of a study of PD-1 blockade in mismatch repair-deficient tumors. TCRdb's table, derived via immunoSEQ multiplex PCR, lists solely in-frame clones and lacks some. The sample yields 56,000 or so clones, 81% seen once. Source: peripheral blood, taken about 4.5 months after starting pembrolizumab. These receptors originate from an adult with mismatch repair-deficient cancer. Both conserved end residues are part of each CDR3. A D gene is named only where the DNA matches it firmly. The size entry is marked missing in some rows and otherwise reads once, few, many or a size class.

few	TRBJ2-7	TRBV2	.	CASSDALVSYEQYF	TGTGCCAGCAGTGATGCGCTGGTGTCCTACGAGCAGTACTTC
.	TRBJ1-3	TRBV5-1	.	CASSLAYGSSGNTIYF	TGCGCCAGCAGCTTGGCCTACGGGAGCTCTGGAAACACCATATATTTT
.	TRBJ1-1	TRBV11-3	.	CASSREAAWLGTEAFF	TGTGCCAGCAGCCGGGAGGCCGCCTGGCTGGGTACTGAAGCTTTCTTT
.	TRBJ2-3	TRBV19	TRBD2	CASSRSLAGGLTDTQYF	TGTGCCAGTAGTAGGTCTTTAGCGGGAGGCTTGACAGATACGCAGTATTTT
.	TRBJ1-5	TRBV5-6	TRBD1	CASSLLGTGGSNQPQHF	TGTGCCAGCAGCTTGCTGGGGACAGGGGGTAGCAATCAGCCCCAGCATTTT
.	TRBJ2-3	TRBV11-2	.	CATFLSVGITDTQYF	TGTGCCACCTTTCTGTCGGTAGGTATCACAGATACGCAGTATTTT
.	TRBJ2-2	TRBV30	.	CAWSEGLIGQPPGGELFF	TGTGCCTGGAGTGAGGGCCTTATAGGGCAGCCTCCGGGCGGGGAGCTGTTTTTT
.	TRBJ2-1	TRBV19	TRBD1	CASKRSGGLHRNEQFF	TGTGCCAGTAAAAGGTCAGGGGGATTACATCGCAATGAGCAGTTCTTC
.	TRBJ1-1	TRBV29-1	TRBD1	CSVEKRGLVTEAFF	TGCAGCGTTGAAAAGAGGGGGCTCGTCACTGAAGCTTTCTTT
.	TRBJ2-7	TRBV27	.	CASSPRTSGYEQYF	TGTGCCAGCAGTCCCCGGACGAGTGGCTACGAGCAGTACTTC
.	TRBJ1-3	TRBV18	TRBD1	CASSATGQGVTIYF	TGTGCCAGCTCAGCGACGGGACAGGGAGTAACCATATATTTT
.	TRBJ2-5	TRBV25-1	.	CASSTPGHKETQYF	TGTGCCAGCAGTACACCGGGACATAAAGAGACCCAGTACTTC
.	TRBJ1-1	TRBV4-1	.	CASNQDPFTEAFF	TGCGCCAGCAACCAAGACCCTTTTACTGAAGCTTTCTTT
.	TRBJ1-2	TRBV6-5	.	CASSYDPTGPGGYTF	TGTGCCAGCAGTTACGACCCCACAGGGCCTGGAGGCTACACCTTC
.	TRBJ1-2	TRBV2	.	CASRGSRGYTF	TGTGCCAGCAGGGGCAGCCGTGGCTACACCTTC
few	TRBJ1-2	TRBV5-1	.	CASSLYQNGYGYTF	TGCGCCAGCAGCTTGTACCAGAATGGCTATGGCTACACCTTC
.	TRBJ2-3	TRBV27	.	CASSLIPGASTDTQYF	TGTGCCAGCAGTTTAATCCCAGGAGCTAGCACAGATACGCAGTATTTT
few	TRBJ2-7	TRBV11-2	TRBD1	CASSLAIGTAYEQYF	TGTGCCAGCAGCTTAGCGATAGGGACAGCCTACGAGCAGTACTTC
.	TRBJ2-2	TRBV28	TRBD2	CASSQGGGFYTGELFF	TGTGCCAGCAGCCAAGGCGGGGGTTTTTACACCGGGGAGCTGTTTTTT
.	TRBJ1-2	TRBV7-9	.	CASSPGSNYGYTF	TGTGCCAGCAGCCCCGGGTCGAACTATGGCTACACCTTC
.	TRBJ2-7	TRBV19	TRBD2	CASSSWAGDSYEQYF	TGTGCCAGTAGTAGCTGGGCGGGGGACTCCTACGAGCAGTACTTC
few	TRBJ1-3	TRBV4-2	.	CASSQVLTGGNTIYF	TGTGCCAGCAGCCAAGTCTTGACCGGCGGAAACACCATATATTTT
once	TRBJ2-2	TRBV5-1	TRBD2	CASSLRTSGMAGELFF	TGCGCCAGCAGCCTACGGACTAGCGGGATGGCCGGGGAGCTGTTTTTT
.	TRBJ1-4	TRBV29-1	.	CSVEEGRSNEKLFF	TGCAGCGTTGAAGAAGGCCGGTCTAATGAAAAACTGTTTTTT
.	TRBJ2-6	TRBV18	.	CASSPYQGSGANVLTF	TGTGCCAGCTCACCTTACCAGGGGTCTGGGGCCAACGTCCTGACTTTC
.	TRBJ2-7	TRBV5-1	TRBD2	CASSPTSGSYEQYF	TGCGCCAGCAGCCCCACTAGCGGGTCGTACGAGCAGTACTTC
.	TRBJ1-2	TRBV7-2	.	CASSLVPSLFRKGYTF	TGTGCCAGCAGCTTAGTCCCCTCTCTTTTTCGGAAGGGCTACACCTTC